This TCR beta chain was sequenced during a study of CD8+ T cells in alopecia areata. Treatment specified: oral pan-JAK inhibitor, 5-10 mg twice daily. cDNA prepared by RNA extraction and subsequent reverse transcription served as the template for sequencing. Sequencing was performed with immunoSEQ multiplex PCR; in TCRdb, only in-frame clones are kept and a portion is missing. This table holds 140,000 to 150,000 clones, around half found once. The TCR comes from a human donor with alopecia areata. The specimen was CD8+ T cells sorted from blood, collected at week 4, from a patient treated with tofacitinib.

The CDR3 loop is CASSVPGGTEAFF. In DNA, the CDR3 is TGTGCCAGCAGCGTACCAGGAGGTACTGAAGCTTTCTTT. V usage is TRBV9 and J usage is TRBJ1-1; D unclear. The V end was cut by 1 base, the J end by 5 bases, with 9 bases between. This CDR3 spans 13 amino acids. Per germline, CDR1 SGDLS and CDR2 YYNGEE.